These T cell receptor beta chains were read from a single sample in a study of OX40 agonist ivuxolimab in advanced cancers. Measured with immunoSEQ multiplex PCR; TCRdb has only the in-frame clones, and not every one. This sample yields some 73,000 clones, of which 75% to 90% are seen a single time; approximately 11% belongs to the top ten. This specimen was CD4+ or CD8+ T cells sorted from blood, taken in a trial of the OX40 agonist ivuxolimab. The receptors originated from an adult with an advanced solid tumor such as melanoma, head and neck, liver or kidney cancer. Both conserved end residues are part of each CDR3. The D gene is left open where the match is weak. A row's size may be missing; if present it is once, few, many or a size class.

CDR3	DNA	D	J	size	V
CASSLDRTNEKLFF	TGCGCCAGCAGCTTGGACAGGACCAATGAAAAACTGTTTTTT	-	TRBJ1-4	-	TRBV5-1
CASSIVGGDQPQHF	TGTGCCAGTAGTATAGTGGGGGGGGATCAGCCCCAGCATTTT	-	TRBJ1-5	-	TRBV19
CASSTRDSAYNEQFF	TGTGCCAGCAGCACCCGGGACAGTGCCTACAATGAGCAGTTCTTC	TRBD1	TRBJ2-1	-	TRBV7-6
CASSLGWGYTGELFF	TGTGCCAGCAGCTTAGGTTGGGGGTACACCGGGGAGCTGTTTTTT	-	TRBJ2-2	-	TRBV13
CASSGPQETQYF	TGTGCCAGCAGCGGGCCCCAAGAGACCCAGTACTTC	-	TRBJ2-5	-	TRBV11-2
CASSGSQGNEQYF	TGTGCCAGCAGCGGTTCCCAGGGGAACGAGCAGTACTTC	-	TRBJ2-7	-	TRBV5-6
CASSFVRQGADGYTF	TGTGCCAGCAGTTTTGTAAGACAGGGGGCGGATGGCTACACCTTC	TRBD1	TRBJ1-2	-	TRBV5-6
CASSGRTDEQFF	TGTGCCTCTAGCGGGAGAACGGATGAGCAGTTCTTC	TRBD2	TRBJ2-1	-	TRBV30
CASSEAPGSSYEQYF	TGTGCCAGCAGTGAAGCGCCGGGGAGCTCCTACGAGCAGTACTTC	-	TRBJ2-7	-	TRBV2
CASSQGTGQPQHF	TGCGCCAGCAGCCAAGGGACGGGTCAGCCCCAGCATTTT	-	TRBJ1-5	-	TRBV4-1
CASSPRQGSNQPQHF	TGTGCCAGCAGCCCCAGACAGGGATCCAATCAGCCCCAGCATTTT	TRBD1	TRBJ1-5	-	TRBV7-6
CASSQGAQVSNEKLFF	TGTGCCAGCAGCCAAGGGGCGCAGGTTTCTAATGAAAAACTGTTTTTT	-	TRBJ1-4	-	TRBV4-2
CASSVGILREVAYEQYF	TGTGCCAGCAGTGTTGGTATTCTCAGGGAGGTAGCCTACGAGCAGTACTTC	-	TRBJ2-7	-	TRBV28
CASSLNSRLAGSYEQYF	TGCGCCAGCAGCTTGAATTCCCGACTAGCGGGTTCCTACGAGCAGTACTTC	TRBD2	TRBJ2-7	-	TRBV5-1
CASSLTWDTQYF	TGCGCCAGCAGCTTGACCTGGGATACGCAGTATTTT	-	TRBJ2-3	-	TRBV5-1
CASRGQGFTYEQYF	TGCGCCAGCAGGGGACAGGGATTTACCTACGAGCAGTACTTC	TRBD1	TRBJ2-7	-	TRBV10-1
CASSETSEQYF	TGTGCCAGCAGCGAGACCTCCGAGCAGTACTTC	-	TRBJ2-7	-	TRBV7-9
CASSQGRTGVSYEQYF	TGTGCCAGCAGTCAAGGGCGGACAGGGGTATCATACGAGCAGTACTTC	TRBD1	TRBJ2-7	-	TRBV4-2
CASSLPSTSGREYEQYF	TGTGCCAGCAGTTTACCCTCCACTAGCGGGAGGGAGTACGAGCAGTACTTC	TRBD2	TRBJ2-7	-	TRBV28
CASSESRQGVGIDYGYTF	TGCGCCAGCAGTGAGTCGAGACAGGGTGTAGGGATAGACTATGGCTACACCTTC	TRBD1	TRBJ1-2	-	TRBV10-2
CASSYIMGQGRGNEQFF	TGTGCCAGCAGCTACATAATGGGCCAGGGGCGGGGCAATGAGCAGTTCTTC	-	TRBJ2-1	-	TRBV7-9
CASRAADTQYF	TGTGCCAGCAGGGCCGCAGATACGCAGTATTTT	-	TRBJ2-3	-	TRBV2
CASRQTGTGEKLFF	TGTGCCAGCAGACAAACCGGGACAGGGGAAAAACTGTTTTTT	TRBD1	TRBJ1-4	-	TRBV7-9
CASSDLTVENTEAFF	TGTGCCAGCAGCGACCTCACCGTGGAGAACACTGAAGCTTTCTTT	-	TRBJ1-1	-	TRBV7-9
CASSLVRNTEAFF	TGTGCCAGCAGCTTAGTCAGGAACACTGAAGCTTTCTTT	-	TRBJ1-1	-	TRBV7-8
CASSLTLGTGELFF	TGTGCCAGCAGCTTAACTCTGGGAACCGGGGAGCTGTTTTTT	-	TRBJ2-2	once	TRBV7-9
CASSLGPALEQYF	TGCGCCAGCAGCCTCGGGCCCGCCCTCGAGCAGTACTTC	-	TRBJ2-7	-	TRBV5-1
CASSFFAHSGRAGELFF	TGTGCCAGCAGTTTCTTCGCCCATAGCGGGAGGGCCGGGGAGCTGTTTTTT	TRBD2	TRBJ2-2	-	TRBV27
CASSLGTTTSTDTQYF	TGTGCCAGCAGCTTGGGGACAACTACTAGCACAGATACGCAGTATTTT	-	TRBJ2-3	-	TRBV5-8
CASSPGQGRYYEQYF	TGCGCCAGCAGCCCCGGACAGGGTAGGTACTACGAGCAGTACTTC	TRBD1	TRBJ2-7	-	TRBV5-1
CASSSNLRVRDTQYF	TGTGCCAGCAGCTCGAACCTTCGGGTTAGGGATACGCAGTATTTT	-	TRBJ2-3	-	TRBV13